At least ten counts were recorded for the clone carrying this T cell receptor (beta chain). Its antigen is unknown. TCRdb re-clonotyped the PCR reads through MiXCR. The sample lists around 29,000 clones, 20% to 25% occurring once. This record comes from a study of metastatic and nonmetastatic thyroid tumors. Notes on the study in general: In blood and tumor, TCR beta diversity was reportedly significantly higher in malignant thyroid tumors than in benign nodules.

Germline V gene lookup returns CDR1 SGHKS and CDR2 YYEKEE (reference sequence). The V end lost 4 bases, the J end lost 4 bases, and 14 bases lay between the germline ends. The CDR3 spans 14 residues. Patients were all untreated before their thyroid surgery. The chain uses TRBV5-5 and TRBJ1-1, with D maybe TRBD1 (6 bases). The source material was blood. The TCR sequence derives from a female donor with papillary thyroid cancer or a benign thyroid nodule (not recorded which). Some clones in this sample may be carry-over from other donors' samples. Here the CDR3 reads CASSPQGWGTEAFF. The CDR3 DNA reads as TGTGCCAGCAGCCCGCAGGGGTGGGGCACTGAAGCTTTCTTT.